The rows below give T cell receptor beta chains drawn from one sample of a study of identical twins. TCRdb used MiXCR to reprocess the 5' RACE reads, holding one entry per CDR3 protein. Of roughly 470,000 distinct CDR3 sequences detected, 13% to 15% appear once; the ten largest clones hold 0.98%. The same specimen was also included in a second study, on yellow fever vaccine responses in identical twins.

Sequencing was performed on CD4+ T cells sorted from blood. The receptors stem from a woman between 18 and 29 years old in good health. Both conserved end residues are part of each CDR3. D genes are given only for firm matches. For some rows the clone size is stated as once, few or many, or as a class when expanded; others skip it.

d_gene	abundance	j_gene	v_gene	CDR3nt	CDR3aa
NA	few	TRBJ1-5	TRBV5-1	TGCGCCAGCAGCACGGGGGGCTACAATCAGCCCCAGCATTTT	CASSTGGYNQPQHF
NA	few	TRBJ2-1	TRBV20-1	TGCAGTGCTAGAGATAAGTTAGGCGGGACAGTCTACAATGAGCAGTTCTTC	CSARDKLGGTVYNEQFF
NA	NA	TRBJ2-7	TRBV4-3	TGCGCCAGCAGCCAAGAAGCCAGGGGTCACGAGCAGTACTTC	CASSQEARGHEQYF
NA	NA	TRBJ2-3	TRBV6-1	TGTGCCAGCAGGCCGGGGTTCGAAGATACGCAGTATTTT	CASRPGFEDTQYF
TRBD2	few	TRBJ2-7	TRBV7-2	TGTGCCAGCAGCTTACTGACTAGCGGGGCGATCCTTTTCGAGCAGTACTTC	CASSLLTSGAILFEQYF
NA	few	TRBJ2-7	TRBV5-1	TGCGCCAGCAGCCTCTCGACGGGTGGGTACGAGCAGTACTTC	CASSLSTGGYEQYF
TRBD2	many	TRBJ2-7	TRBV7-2	TGTGCCAGCAGCTTAGAAGCTAGCGGCCTGGGACGCGAGCAGTACTTC	CASSLEASGLGREQYF
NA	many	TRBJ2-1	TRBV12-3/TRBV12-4	TGTGCCAGCAGTCCCGACAGGCCCAATGAGCAGTTCTTC	CASSPDRPNEQFF
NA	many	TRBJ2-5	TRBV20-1	TGCAGTGCTAGTTTATCAGGGACGTTAGAGACCCAGTACTTC	CSASLSGTLETQYF
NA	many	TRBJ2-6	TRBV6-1	TGTGCCAGCAGCCGAGGGTTTGGGGCCAACGTCCTGACTTTC	CASSRGFGANVLTF
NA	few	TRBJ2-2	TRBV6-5	TGTGCCAGCAGTTACTCGAGTAGGCCGTGGTACACCGGGGAGCTGTTTTTT	CASSYSSRPWYTGELFF
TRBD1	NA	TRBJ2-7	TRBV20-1	TGCAGTGCTAGAACGACAGGGGGACACGAGCAGTACTTC	CSARTTGGHEQYF
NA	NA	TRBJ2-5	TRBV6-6	TGTGCCAGCAGTGCCGAGGGGGTCAAGACCCAGTACTTC	CASSAEGVKTQYF
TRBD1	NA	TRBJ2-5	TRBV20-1	TGCAGTGCCCCACCTGGGACAGGGGGTACAGAGACCCAGTACTTC	CSAPPGTGGTETQYF
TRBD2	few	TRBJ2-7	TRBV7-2	TGTGCCAGCAGTCCAGGCGGGGGGACCTCCTACGAGCAGTACTTC	CASSPGGGTSYEQYF
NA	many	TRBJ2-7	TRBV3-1	TGTGCCAGCAGCCAGGACGGACCCTACGAGCAGTACTTC	CASSQDGPYEQYF
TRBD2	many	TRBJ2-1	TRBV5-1	TGCGCCAGCAGCTTGCCTAGCGGGGTAAATGAGCAGTTCTTC	CASSLPSGVNEQFF
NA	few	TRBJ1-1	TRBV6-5	TGTGCCAGCAGTTACACCGGACTTGGTGGGAACACTGAAGCTTTCTTT	CASSYTGLGGNTEAFF
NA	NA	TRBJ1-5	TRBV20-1	TGCAGTGCTCCCCGCCGGGGGGGAGGCAATCAGCCCCAGCATTTT	CSAPRRGGGNQPQHF
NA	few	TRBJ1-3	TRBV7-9	TGTGCCAGCAGCTTCATGGATCGGGGAAACACCATATATTTT	CASSFMDRGNTIYF
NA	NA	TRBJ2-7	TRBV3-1	TGTGCCAGCAGCCAAAAACTAGGGGTTCGCATCGAGCAGTACTTC	CASSQKLGVRIEQYF
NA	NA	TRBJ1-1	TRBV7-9	TGTGCCAGCAGCCAGGGGCGTATGGACACTGAAGCTTTCTTT	CASSQGRMDTEAFF
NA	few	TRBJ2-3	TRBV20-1	TGCAGTGCTAGAGATCGTCGCGGGATCCCAGATACGCAGTATTTT	CSARDRRGIPDTQYF
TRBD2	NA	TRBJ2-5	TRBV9	TGTGCCAGCAGCGAGGGACTAGCGGGCGCACAAGAGACCCAGTACTTC	CASSEGLAGAQETQYF
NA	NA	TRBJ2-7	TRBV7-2	TGTGCCAGCAGCTCCTACCAGGCCTACGAGCAGTACTTC	CASSSYQAYEQYF
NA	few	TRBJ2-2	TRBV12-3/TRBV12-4	TGTGCCAGCAACTTCGCAGGGGACACCGGGGAGCTGTTTTTT	CASNFAGDTGELFF
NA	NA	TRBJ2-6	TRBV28	TGTGCCAGCAGCCTACGGGGGACTGGGGCCAACGTCCTGACTTTC	CASSLRGTGANVLTF
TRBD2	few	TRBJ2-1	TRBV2	TGTGCCAGCAGTCTGGGCCCTACTAGCGGTAGCTCCTACAATGAGCAGTTCTTC	CASSLGPTSGSSYNEQFF
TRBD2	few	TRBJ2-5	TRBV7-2	TGTGCCAGCAGCTTGACTAGCCTGGGAGTAGGATACTTC	CASSLTSLGVGYF
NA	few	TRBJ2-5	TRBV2	TGTGCCAGCAGTGAATTTTCCAACACGGGGGAGGAGACCCAGTACTTC	CASSEFSNTGEETQYF
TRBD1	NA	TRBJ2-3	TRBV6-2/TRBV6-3	TGTGCCAGCAGTTACCCCCGGGACAGGGTGACAGATACGCAGTATTTT	CASSYPRDRVTDTQYF
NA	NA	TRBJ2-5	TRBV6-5	TGTGCCAGCAGTTATTCTAGTCCGGGTGAGACCCAGTACTTC	CASSYSSPGETQYF
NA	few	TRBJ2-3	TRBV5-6	TGTGCCAGCTGCCTCGGGGATACGCAGTATTTT	CASCLGDTQYF
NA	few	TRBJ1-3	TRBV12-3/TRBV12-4	TGTGCCAGCAGTTTGGGTTCCCAAGCAAACACCATATATTTT	CASSLGSQANTIYF
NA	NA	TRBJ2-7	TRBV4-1	TGCGCCAGCAGCCCCGGGAGAGGTTCGGGTTTGGATGCCTACGAGCAGTACTTC	CASSPGRGSGLDAYEQYF
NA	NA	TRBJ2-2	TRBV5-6	TGTGCCAGCAGCTTGGTAACGGAAGCCGGGGAGCTGTTTTTT	CASSLVTEAGELFF
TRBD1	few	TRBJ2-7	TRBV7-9	TGTGCCAGCAGCAAAACGGGACAGGAGTTTACCTACGAGCAGTACTTC	CASSKTGQEFTYEQYF
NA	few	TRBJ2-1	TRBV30	TGTGCCTGGAGCGGTGACTACCCTCCGAGTAGCTCCTACAATGAGCAGTTCTTC	CAWSGDYPPSSSYNEQFF
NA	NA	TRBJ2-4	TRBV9	TGTGCCAGCAGCGCAGCGATTGTGGGTAACATTCAGTACTTC	CASSAAIVGNIQYF
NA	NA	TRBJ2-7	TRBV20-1	TGCAGTGCTAGACAGGTAGTGGGACTCGAGCAGTACTTC	CSARQVVGLEQYF
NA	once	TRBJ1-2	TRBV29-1	TGCAGCGTTGCCAAGGTCCGGGGGGGAATTGGCTACACCTTC	CSVAKVRGGIGYTF
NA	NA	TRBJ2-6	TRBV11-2	TGTGCCAGCAGCTCCCCCCCTGGGGGGTCGTCTGGGGCCAACGTCCTGACTTTC	CASSSPPGGSSGANVLTF